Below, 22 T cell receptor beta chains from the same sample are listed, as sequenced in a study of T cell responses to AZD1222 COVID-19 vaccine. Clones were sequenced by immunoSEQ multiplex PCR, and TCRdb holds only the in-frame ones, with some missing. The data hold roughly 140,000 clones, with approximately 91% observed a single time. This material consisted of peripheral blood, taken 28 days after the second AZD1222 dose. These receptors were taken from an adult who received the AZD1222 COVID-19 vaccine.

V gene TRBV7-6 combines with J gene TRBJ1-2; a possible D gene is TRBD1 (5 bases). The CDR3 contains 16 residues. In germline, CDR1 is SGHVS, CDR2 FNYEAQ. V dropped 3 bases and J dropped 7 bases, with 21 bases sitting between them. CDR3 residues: CASSLIVASGGGGYTF. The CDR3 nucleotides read TGTGCCAGCAGCTTGATTGTGGCTTCGGGCGGGGGTGGCTACACCTTC. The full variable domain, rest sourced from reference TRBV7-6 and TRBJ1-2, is GAGVSQSPRYKVTKRGQDVALRCDPISGHVSLYWYRQALGQGPEFLTYFNYEAQQDKSGLPNDRFSAERPEGSISTLTIQRTEQRDSAMYRCASSLIVASGGGGYTFGSGTRLTVV.

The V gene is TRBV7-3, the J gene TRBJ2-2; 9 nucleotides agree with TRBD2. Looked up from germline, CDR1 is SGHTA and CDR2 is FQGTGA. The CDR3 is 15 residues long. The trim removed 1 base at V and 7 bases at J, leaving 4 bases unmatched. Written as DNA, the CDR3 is TGTGCCAGCAGCTTAAATAGCGGGAGTGGCGGGGAGCTGTTTTTT. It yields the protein CASSLNSGSGGELFF.

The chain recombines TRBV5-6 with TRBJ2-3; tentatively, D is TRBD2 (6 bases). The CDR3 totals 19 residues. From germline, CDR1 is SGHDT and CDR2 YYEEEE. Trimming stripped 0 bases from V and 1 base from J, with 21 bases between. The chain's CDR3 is CASSLGLRGGEVGTDTQYF. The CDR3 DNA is TGTGCCAGCAGCTTGGGCCTAAGAGGCGGGGAAGTGGGCACAGATACGCAGTATTTT.

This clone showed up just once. The CDR3 reads CASSAKQGIGNQPQHF. CDR3 coding DNA: TGTGCCAGCTCAGCTAAACAGGGCATTGGGAATCAGCCCCAGCATTTT. The chain links TRBV18 to TRBJ1-5; weak D call: TRBD1 (6 bases). The V gene lost 5 bases and the J gene lost 4 bases, with 18 bases spanning the gap. The CDR3 totals 16 residues. Germline CDR1 and CDR2: KGHSH and LQKENI.

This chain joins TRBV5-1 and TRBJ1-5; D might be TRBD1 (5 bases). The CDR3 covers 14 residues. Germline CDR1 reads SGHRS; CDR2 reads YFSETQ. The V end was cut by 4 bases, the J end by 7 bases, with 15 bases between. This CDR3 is CASSATQGQQPQHF. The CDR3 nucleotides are TGCGCCAGCAGCGCCACGCAGGGTCAGCAGCCCCAGCATTTT. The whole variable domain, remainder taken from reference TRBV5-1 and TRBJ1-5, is KAGVTQTPRYLIKTRGQQVTLSCSPISGHRSVSWYQQTPGQGLQFLFEYFSETQRNKGNFPGRFSGRQFSNSRSEMNVSTLELGDSALYLCASSATQGQQPQHFGDGTRLSIL.

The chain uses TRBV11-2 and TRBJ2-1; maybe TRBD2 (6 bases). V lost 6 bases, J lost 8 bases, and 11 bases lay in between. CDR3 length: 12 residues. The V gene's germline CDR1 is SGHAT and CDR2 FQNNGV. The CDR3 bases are TGTGCCAGCAGACGGGAGTGGGATGAGCAGTTCTTC. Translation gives CASRREWDEQFF.

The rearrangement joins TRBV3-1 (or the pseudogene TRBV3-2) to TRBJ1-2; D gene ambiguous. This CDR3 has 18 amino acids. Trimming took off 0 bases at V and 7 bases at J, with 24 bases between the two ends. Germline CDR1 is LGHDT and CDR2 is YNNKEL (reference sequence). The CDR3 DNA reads TGTGCCAGCAGCCAAGAAAACCCATTAGTTCCGCCAATAGCTGGCTACACCTTC. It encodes CASSQENPLVPPIAGYTF.

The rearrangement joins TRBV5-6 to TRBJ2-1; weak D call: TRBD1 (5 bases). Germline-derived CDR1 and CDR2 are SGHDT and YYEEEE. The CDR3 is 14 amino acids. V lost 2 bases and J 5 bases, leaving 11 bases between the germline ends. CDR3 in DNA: TGTGCCAGCAGCTTAATCGACAGAAACAATGAGCAGTTCTTC. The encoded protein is CASSLIDRNNEQFF.

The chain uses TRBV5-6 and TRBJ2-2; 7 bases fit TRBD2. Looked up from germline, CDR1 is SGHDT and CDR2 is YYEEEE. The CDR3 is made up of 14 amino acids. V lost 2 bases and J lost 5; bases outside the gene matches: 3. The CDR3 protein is CASSFGGGTGELFF. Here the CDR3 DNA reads TGTGCCAGCAGCTTTGGGGGAGGGACCGGGGAGCTGTTTTTT.

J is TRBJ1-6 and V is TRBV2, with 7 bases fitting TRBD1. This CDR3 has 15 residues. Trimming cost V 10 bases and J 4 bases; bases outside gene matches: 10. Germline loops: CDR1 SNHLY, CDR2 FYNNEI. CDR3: CATTLWDRYNSPLHF. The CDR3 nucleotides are TGTGCCACCACTCTTTGGGACAGATATAATTCACCCCTCCACTTT.

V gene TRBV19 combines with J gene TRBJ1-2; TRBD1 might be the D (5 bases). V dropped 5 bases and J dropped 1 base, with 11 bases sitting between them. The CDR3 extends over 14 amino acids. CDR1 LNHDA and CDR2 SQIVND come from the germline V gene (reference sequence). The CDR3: CASSATAFNYGYTF. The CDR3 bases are TGTGCCAGTAGTGCGACAGCATTTAACTATGGCTACACCTTC.

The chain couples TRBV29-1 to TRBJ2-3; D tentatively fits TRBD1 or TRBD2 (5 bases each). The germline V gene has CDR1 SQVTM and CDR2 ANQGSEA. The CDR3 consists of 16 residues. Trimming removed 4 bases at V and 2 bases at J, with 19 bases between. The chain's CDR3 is CSVVSEEGHITDTQYF. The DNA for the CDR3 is TGCAGCGTTGTGTCGGAGGAAGGACACATCACAGATACGCAGTATTTT.

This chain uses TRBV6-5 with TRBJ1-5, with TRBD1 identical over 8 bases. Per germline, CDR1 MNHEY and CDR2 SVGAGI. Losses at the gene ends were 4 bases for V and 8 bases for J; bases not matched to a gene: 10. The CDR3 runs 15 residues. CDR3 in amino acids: CASSSTGTGNKPQHF. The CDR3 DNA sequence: TGTGCCAGCAGTTCGACCGGGACAGGTAATAAGCCCCAGCATTTT.

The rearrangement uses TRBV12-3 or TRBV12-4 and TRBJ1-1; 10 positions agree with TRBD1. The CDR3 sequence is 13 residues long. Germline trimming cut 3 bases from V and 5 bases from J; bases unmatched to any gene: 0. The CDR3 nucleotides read TGTGCCAGCAGTTTGGACAGGGGGACTGAAGCTTTCTTT. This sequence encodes CASSLDRGTEAFF.

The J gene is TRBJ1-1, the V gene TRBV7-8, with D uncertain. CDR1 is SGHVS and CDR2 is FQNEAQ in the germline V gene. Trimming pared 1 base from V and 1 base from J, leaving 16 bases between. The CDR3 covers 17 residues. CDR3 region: CASSLGRRTHKNTEAFF. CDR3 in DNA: TGTGCCAGCAGCTTAGGGAGAAGAACTCATAAGAACACTGAAGCTTTCTTT.

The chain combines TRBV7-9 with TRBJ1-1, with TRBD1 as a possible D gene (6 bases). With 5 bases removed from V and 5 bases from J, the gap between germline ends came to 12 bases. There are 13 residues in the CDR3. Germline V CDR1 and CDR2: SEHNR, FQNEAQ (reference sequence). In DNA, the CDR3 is TGTGCCAGCAGCAGATCCCAGGGGACTGAAGCTTTCTTT. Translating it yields CASSRSQGTEAFF.

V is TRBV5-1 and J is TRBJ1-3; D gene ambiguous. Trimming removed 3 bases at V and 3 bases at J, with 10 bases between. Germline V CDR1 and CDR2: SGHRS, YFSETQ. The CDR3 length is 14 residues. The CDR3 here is CASSSGDFGNTIYF. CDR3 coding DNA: TGCGCCAGCAGCTCGGGTGATTTTGGAAACACCATATATTTT.

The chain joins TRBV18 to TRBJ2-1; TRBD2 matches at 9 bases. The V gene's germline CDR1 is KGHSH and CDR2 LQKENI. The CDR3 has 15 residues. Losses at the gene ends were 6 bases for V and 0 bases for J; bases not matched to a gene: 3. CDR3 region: CASSRGGASYNEQFF. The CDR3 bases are TGTGCCAGCTCCCGCGGGGGGGCCTCCTACAATGAGCAGTTCTTC.

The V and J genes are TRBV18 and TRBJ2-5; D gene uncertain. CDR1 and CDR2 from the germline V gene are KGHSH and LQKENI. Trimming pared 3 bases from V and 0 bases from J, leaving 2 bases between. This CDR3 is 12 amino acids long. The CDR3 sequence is CASSPYQETQYF. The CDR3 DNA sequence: TGTGCCAGCTCACCTTACCAAGAGACCCAGTACTTC.

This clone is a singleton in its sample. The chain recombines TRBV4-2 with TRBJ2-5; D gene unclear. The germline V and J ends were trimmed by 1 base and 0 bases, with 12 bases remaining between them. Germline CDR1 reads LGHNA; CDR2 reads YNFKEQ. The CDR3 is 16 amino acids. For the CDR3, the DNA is TGTGCCAGCAGCCAAGGGGCGAGTCCGTACCAAGAGACCCAGTACTTC. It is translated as CASSQGASPYQETQYF.

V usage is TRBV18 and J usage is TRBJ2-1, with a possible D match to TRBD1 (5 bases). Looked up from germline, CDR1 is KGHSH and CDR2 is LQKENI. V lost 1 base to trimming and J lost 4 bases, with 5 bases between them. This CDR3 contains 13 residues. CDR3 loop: CASSPQGYNEQFF. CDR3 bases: TGTGCCAGCTCACCACAGGGGTACAATGAGCAGTTCTTC.

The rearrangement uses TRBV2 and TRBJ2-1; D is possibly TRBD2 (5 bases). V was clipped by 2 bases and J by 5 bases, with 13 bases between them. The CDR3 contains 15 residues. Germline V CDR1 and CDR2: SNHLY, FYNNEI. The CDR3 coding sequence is TGTGCCAGCAGTGAAACATCTAGCCCTAACAATGAGCAGTTCTTC. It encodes CASSETSSPNNEQFF. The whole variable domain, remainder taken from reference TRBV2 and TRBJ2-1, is EPEVTQTPSHQVTQMGQEVILRCVPISNHLYFYWYRQILGQKVEFLVSFYNNEISEKSEIFDDQFSVERPDGSNFTLKIRSTKLEDSAMYFCASSETSSPNNEQFFGPGTRLTVL.